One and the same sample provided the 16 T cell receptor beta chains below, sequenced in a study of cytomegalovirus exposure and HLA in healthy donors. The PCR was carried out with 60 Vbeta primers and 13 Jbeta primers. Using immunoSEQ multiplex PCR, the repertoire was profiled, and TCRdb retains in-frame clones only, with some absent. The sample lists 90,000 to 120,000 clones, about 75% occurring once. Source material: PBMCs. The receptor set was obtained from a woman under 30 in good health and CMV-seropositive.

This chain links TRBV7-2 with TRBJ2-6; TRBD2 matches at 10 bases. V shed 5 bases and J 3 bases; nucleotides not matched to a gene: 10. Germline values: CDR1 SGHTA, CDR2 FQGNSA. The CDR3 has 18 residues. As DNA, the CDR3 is TGTGCCAGCAGCGCTATCTCTAGCGGGAGAGGTGGGGCCAACGTCCTGACTTTC. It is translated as CASSAISSGRGGANVLTF.

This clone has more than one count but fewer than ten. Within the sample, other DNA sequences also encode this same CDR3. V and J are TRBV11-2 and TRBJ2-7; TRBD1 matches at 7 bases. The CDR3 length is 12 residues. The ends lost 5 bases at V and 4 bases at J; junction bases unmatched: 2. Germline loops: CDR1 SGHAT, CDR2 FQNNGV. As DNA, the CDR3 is TGTGCCAGCAGCCCAGGGGGATACGAGCAGTACTTC. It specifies CASSPGGYEQYF.

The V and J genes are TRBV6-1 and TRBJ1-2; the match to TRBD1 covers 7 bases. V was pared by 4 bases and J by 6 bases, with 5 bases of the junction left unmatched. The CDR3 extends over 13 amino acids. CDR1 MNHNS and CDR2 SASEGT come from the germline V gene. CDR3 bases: TGTGCCAGCAGTGTAGGGGGCAGGGATGGCTACACCTTC. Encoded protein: CASSVGGRDGYTF.

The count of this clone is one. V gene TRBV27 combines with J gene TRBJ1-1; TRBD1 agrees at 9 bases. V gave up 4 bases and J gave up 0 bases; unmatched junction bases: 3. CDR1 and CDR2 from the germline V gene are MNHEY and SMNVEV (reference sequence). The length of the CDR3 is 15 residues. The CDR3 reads CASSSGQGLNTEAFF. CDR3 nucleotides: TGTGCCAGCAGTTCGGGACAGGGCTTGAACACTGAAGCTTTCTTT.

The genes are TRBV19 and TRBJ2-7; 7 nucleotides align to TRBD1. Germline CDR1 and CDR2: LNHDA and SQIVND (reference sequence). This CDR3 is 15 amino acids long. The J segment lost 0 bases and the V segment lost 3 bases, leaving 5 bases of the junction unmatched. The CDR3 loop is CASSIQQGSSYEQYF. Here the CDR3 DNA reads TGTGCCAGTAGTATCCAACAGGGGAGCTCCTACGAGCAGTACTTC.

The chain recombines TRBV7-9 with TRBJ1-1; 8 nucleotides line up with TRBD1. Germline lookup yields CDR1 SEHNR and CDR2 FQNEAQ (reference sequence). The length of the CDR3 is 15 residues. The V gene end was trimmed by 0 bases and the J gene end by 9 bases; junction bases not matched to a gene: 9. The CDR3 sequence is CASSLAGTGTPKAFF. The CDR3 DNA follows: TGTGCCAGCAGCTTAGCGGGGACAGGAACACCTAAAGCTTTCTTT.

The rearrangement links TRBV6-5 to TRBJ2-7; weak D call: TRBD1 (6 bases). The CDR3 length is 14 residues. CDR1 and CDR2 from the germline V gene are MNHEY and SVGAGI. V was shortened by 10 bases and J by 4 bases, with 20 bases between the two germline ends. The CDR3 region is CATSVAQGVYEQYF. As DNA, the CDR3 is TGTGCCACGTCCGTCGCACAGGGTGTATACGAGCAGTACTTC.

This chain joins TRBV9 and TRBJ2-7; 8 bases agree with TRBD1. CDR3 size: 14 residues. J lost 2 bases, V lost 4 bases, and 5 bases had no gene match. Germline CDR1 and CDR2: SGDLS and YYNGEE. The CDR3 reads CASSPRDRTYEQYF. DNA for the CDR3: TGTGCCAGCAGCCCACGGGACAGGACCTACGAGCAGTACTTC.

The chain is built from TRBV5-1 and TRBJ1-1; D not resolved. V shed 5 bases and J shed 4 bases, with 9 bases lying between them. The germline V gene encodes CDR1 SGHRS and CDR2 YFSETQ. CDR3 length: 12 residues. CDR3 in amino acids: CASRGFGTEAFF. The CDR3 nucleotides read TGCGCCAGCAGGGGCTTCGGCACTGAAGCTTTCTTT.

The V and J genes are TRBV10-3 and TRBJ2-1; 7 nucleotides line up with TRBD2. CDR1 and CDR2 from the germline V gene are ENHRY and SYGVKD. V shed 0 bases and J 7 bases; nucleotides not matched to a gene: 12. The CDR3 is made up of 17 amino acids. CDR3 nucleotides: TGTGCCATCAGTGAGTCTGAGAGGGAGGGCCGGGGGAATGAGCAGTTCTTC. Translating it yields CAISESEREGRGNEQFF.

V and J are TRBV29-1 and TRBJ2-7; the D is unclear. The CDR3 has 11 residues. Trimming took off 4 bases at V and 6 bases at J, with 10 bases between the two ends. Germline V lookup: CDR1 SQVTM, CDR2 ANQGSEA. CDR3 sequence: CSVGPSGEQYF. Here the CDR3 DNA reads TGCAGCGTTGGGCCGTCGGGCGAGCAGTACTTC.

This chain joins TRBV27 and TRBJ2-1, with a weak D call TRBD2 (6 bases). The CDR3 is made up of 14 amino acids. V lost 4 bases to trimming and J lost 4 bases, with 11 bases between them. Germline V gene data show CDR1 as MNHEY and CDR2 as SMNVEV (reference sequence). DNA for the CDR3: TGTGCCAGCAGTTACTGGGGGGATTACAATGAGCAGTTCTTC. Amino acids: CASSYWGDYNEQFF.

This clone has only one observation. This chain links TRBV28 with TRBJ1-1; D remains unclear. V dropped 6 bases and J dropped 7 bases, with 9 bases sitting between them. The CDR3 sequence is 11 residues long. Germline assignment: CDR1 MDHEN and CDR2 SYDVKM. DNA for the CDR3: TGTGCCAGCAGCAATAGTCTTGAAGCTTTCTTT. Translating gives CASSNSLEAFF.

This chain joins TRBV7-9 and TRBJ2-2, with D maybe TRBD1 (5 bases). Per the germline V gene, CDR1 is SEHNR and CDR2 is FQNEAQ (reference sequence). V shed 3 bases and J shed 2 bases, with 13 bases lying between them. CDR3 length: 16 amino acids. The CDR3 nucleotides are TGTGCCAGCAGCTTCGACAGCTTCGCTAACACCGGGGAGCTGTTTTTT. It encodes CASSFDSFANTGELFF.

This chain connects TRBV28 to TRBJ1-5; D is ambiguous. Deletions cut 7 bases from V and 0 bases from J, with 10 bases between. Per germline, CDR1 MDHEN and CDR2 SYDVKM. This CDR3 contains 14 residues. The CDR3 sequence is CASTRLSSNQPQHF. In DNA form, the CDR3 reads TGTGCCAGCACGCGCCTGTCTAGCAATCAGCCCCAGCATTTT.

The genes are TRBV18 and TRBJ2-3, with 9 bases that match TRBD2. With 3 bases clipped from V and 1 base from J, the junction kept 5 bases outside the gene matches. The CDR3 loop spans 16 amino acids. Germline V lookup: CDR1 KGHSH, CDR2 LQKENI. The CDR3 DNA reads TGTGCCAGCTCACCGAATAGCGGGAGAGGCACAGATACGCAGTATTTT. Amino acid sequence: CASSPNSGRGTDTQYF.